This paragraph reports one T cell receptor (beta chain). No antigen is known for it. Just one base apart from a much larger clone, this may be a read error. Regions amplified from RNA transcripts were the TCR beta CDR3 regions. Carried out on the TCR CDR3, a first-round RT-PCR used the HTBI primer set. TCRdb redid the calling of the multiplex PCR reads with MiXCR, one entry per CDR3 protein. Of 600,000 to 850,000 distinct CDR3 sequences detected, roughly 20% appear once; the ten largest clones hold 16%. The sample is drawn from a study of T cells in Graves' hyperthyroidism and ophthalmopathy. Findings and caveats of the study: Most thyroid clonotypes with frequency above 0.001 were detected in blood.

The CDR3 totals 15 residues. V is TRBV12-3 or TRBV12-4 and J is TRBJ2-5, with TRBD2 matching over 9 bases. This TCR was recovered from a woman aged 50 to 65 with Graves' hyperthyroidism that later progressed to Graves' ophthalmopathy. The sequenced sample consisted of blood. CDR3: CAGSFGGGVLETQYF. The CDR3 DNA is TGTGCCGGCAGTTTTGGCGGGGGGGTTTTAGAGACCCAGTACTTC.